These 27 T cell receptor beta chains came from one sample sequenced in a study of long-term antiretroviral therapy in people with HIV. Sequencing relied on immunoSEQ assay v3.0, run at survey level. Measured with immunoSEQ multiplex PCR; TCRdb has only the in-frame clones, and not every one. Of around 12,000 clones detected, about four fifths appear once; the ten largest clones hold under 15%. This specimen consisted of unsorted PBMCs, obtained 1.2 years after starting antiretroviral therapy. Every receptor here comes from a middle-aged man with HIV.

The rearrangement joins TRBV5-1 to TRBJ2-1, with 10 positions matching TRBD2. This CDR3 contains 15 residues. Trimming took 0 bases from V and 7 from J; bases not matched to a gene: 4. Germline CDR1 SGHRS, CDR2 YFSETQ. Written as DNA, the CDR3 is TGCGCCAGCAGCTTGGAGCGGGGGGGTGCAAATGAGCAGTTCTTC. Its translation is CASSLERGGANEQFF.

The chain joins TRBV7-2 to TRBJ1-2, with D possibly matching TRBD1 (6 bases). The V gene lost 5 bases and the J gene lost 0 bases, with 10 bases spanning the gap. Per germline, CDR1 SGHTA and CDR2 FQGNSA. The CDR3 loop spans 14 amino acids. The CDR3 is CASSVDSSNYGYTF. CDR3 nucleotide sequence: TGTGCCAGCAGCGTGGACAGTTCTAACTATGGCTACACCTTC.

The chain has TRBV16 and TRBJ1-2; D not certain. V lost 0 bases to trimming and J lost 1 base, with 9 bases between them. Germline V CDR1 and CDR2: KGHSY, FQNENV. CDR3 length: 15 residues. DNA of the CDR3: TGTGCCAGCAGCCAATCGAACGCCGTTAACTATGGCTACACCTTC. Translation: CASSQSNAVNYGYTF.

V is TRBV11-1 and J is TRBJ2-1, with D uncertain. V lost 0 bases and J lost 10, with 7 bases in between. Germline loops: CDR1 SGHAT, CDR2 FQDESV (reference sequence). This CDR3 contains 12 residues. The CDR3 DNA reads TGTGCCAGCAGCTTAGCGCCCCGGGAGCAGTTCTTC. Protein: CASSLAPREQFF. Drawing the rest from reference TRBV11-1 and TRBJ2-1, the complete variable domain is EAEVAQSPRYKITEKSQAVAFWCDPISGHATLYWYRQILGQGPELLVQFQDESVVDDSQLPKDRFSAERLKGVDSTLKIQPAELGDSAMYLCASSLAPREQFFGPGTRLTVL.

The sample holds a few counts of this clone. This rearrangement joins TRBV28 to TRBJ1-5, with unresolved D. Germline CDR1 is MDHEN and CDR2 is SYDVKM. The V gene lost 3 bases and the J gene lost 4 bases, with 4 bases spanning the gap. The length of the CDR3 is 12 residues. The CDR3 sequence: CASSLNNQPQHF. CDR3 bases: TGTGCCAGCAGTTTGAATAATCAGCCCCAGCATTTT.

This clone was seen a handful of times. CDR3 bases: TGTGCCAGCAGCCCCAGCGGGGGGGCTCCCGAGCAGTACTTC. Translating it yields CASSPSGGAPEQYF. The chain combines TRBV28 with TRBJ2-7, with TRBD2 matching 10 bases. The junction had 8 bases not matched to a gene; V was cut back by 6 bases and J by 6 bases. Germline V gives CDR1 MDHEN, CDR2 SYDVKM. This CDR3 comprises 14 residues.

The chain combines TRBV5-1 with TRBJ1-1, with D possibly matching TRBD1 (5 bases). There are 15 residues in the CDR3. V dropped 0 bases and J dropped 2 bases, with 11 bases sitting between them. CDR1 SGHRS and CDR2 YFSETQ come from the germline V gene. CDR3 bases: TGCGCCAGCAGCTTGGGGTCGGGGCCCAACACTGAAGCTTTCTTT. Protein product: CASSLGSGPNTEAFF.

Relative to its sample, this clone is medium-sized. The chain is built from TRBV5-5 and TRBJ2-7; TRBD2 matches at 8 bases. The CDR3 consists of 15 residues. Germline CDR1 SGHKS, CDR2 YYEKEE (reference sequence). V was clipped by 0 bases and J by 1 base; unmatched bases: 3. The CDR3 region is CASSLGGGYSYEQYF. The CDR3 coding sequence is TGTGCCAGCAGCTTGGGCGGGGGGTATTCCTACGAGCAGTACTTC.

The CDR3 nucleotides are TGCGCCAGCAGCCCGACCGAAGACTACGAGCAGTACTTC. Translating it yields CASSPTEDYEQYF. This sequence joins TRBV5-1 and TRBJ2-7; D gene ambiguous. The length of the CDR3 is 13 residues. CDR1 is SGHRS, CDR2 YFSETQ, per germline. V was trimmed by 4 bases and J by 3 bases, leaving 11 bases between them.

This sequence joins TRBV11-2 and TRBJ1-5; maybe TRBD1 (5 bases). The germline V and J ends were trimmed by 1 base and 3 bases, with 10 bases remaining between them. The CDR3 extends over 15 amino acids. Germline lookup yields CDR1 SGHAT and CDR2 FQNNGV. Here the CDR3 reads CASSLAAGPNQPQHF. CDR3 in DNA: TGTGCCAGCAGCTTAGCCGCAGGGCCCAATCAGCCCCAGCATTTT.

J is TRBJ2-3 and V is TRBV5-5; tentatively, D is TRBD1 or TRBD2 (5 bases each). V lost 2 bases and J 3 bases, leaving 13 bases between the germline ends. The CDR3 is 15 amino acids. CDR1 SGHKS and CDR2 YYEKEE come from the germline V gene (reference sequence). CDR3 sequence: CASSFRWGLTDTQYF. CDR3 DNA sequence: TGTGCCAGCAGCTTTCGGTGGGGGTTGACAGATACGCAGTATTTT.

V and J are TRBV30 and TRBJ2-1; maybe TRBD2 (6 bases). Trimming shortened V by 3 bases and J by 4 bases, and 22 bases separated the two germline ends. Germline V lookup: CDR1 GTSNPN, CDR2 SVGIG (reference sequence). The CDR3 has 17 residues. CDR3 bases: TGTGCCTGGAGCCCGATGACCCGACTAGTTTCGTACAATGAGCAGTTCTTC. It translates to CAWSPMTRLVSYNEQFF.

This chain joins TRBV7-9 and TRBJ2-2; no clear D. This CDR3 is 15 amino acids long. Per the germline V gene, CDR1 is SEHNR and CDR2 is FQNEAQ (reference sequence). Trimming shortened V by 5 bases and J by 2 bases, and 12 bases separated the two germline ends. CDR3 amino acids: CASSPVLGNTGELFF. The CDR3 nucleotides are TGTGCCAGCAGCCCCGTATTAGGTAACACCGGGGAGCTGTTTTTT.

This clone was found once. V and J are TRBV19 and TRBJ1-4; D remains unclear. V shed 3 bases and J shed 4 bases, with 6 bases lying between them. CDR1 and CDR2 from the germline V gene are LNHDA and SQIVND (reference sequence). CDR3 length equals 13 residues. The CDR3 sequence is CASSMGRNEKLFF. DNA for the CDR3: TGTGCCAGTAGTATGGGCCGTAATGAAAAACTGTTTTTT.

J is TRBJ2-7 and V is TRBV27; D is perhaps TRBD2 (6 bases). Germline lookup yields CDR1 MNHEY and CDR2 SMNVEV (reference sequence). This CDR3 has 14 residues. The germline V and J ends were trimmed by 5 bases and 0 bases, with 11 bases remaining between them. In nucleotides, the CDR3 is TGTGCCAGCAGTCCCCGGGACTTCTCCTACGAGCAGTACTTC. This gives the protein CASSPRDFSYEQYF.

This CDR3 reads CASSRGQSLEAFF. In nucleotides, the CDR3 is TGTGCCAGTAGTAGGGGACAGTCGCTTGAAGCTTTCTTT. V gene TRBV19 combines with J gene TRBJ1-1; 7 bases are a match to TRBD1. V lost 4 bases to trimming and J lost 7 bases; unmatched junction nucleotides: 6. Germline CDR1 is LNHDA and CDR2 is SQIVND (reference sequence). The CDR3 runs to 13 residues. Together with reference TRBV19 and TRBJ1-1, the CDR3 gives the full variable domain: DGGITQSPKYLFRKEGQNVTLSCEQNLNHDAMYWYRQDPGQGLRLIYYSQIVNDFQKGDIAEGYSVSREKKESFPLTVTSAQKNPTAFYLCASSRGQSLEAFFGQGTRLTVV.

The genes are TRBV2 and TRBJ2-7; 8 positions agree with TRBD2. Trimming at V came to 7 bases and at J to 5 bases, leaving 13 bases not matched to a gene. Germline lookup yields CDR1 SNHLY and CDR2 FYNNEI. The CDR3 covers 15 residues. CDR3 amino acids: CASTPGSRGAHEQYF. CDR3 DNA: TGTGCCAGCACCCCGGGATCGCGGGGGGCCCACGAGCAGTACTTC.

This rearrangement joins TRBV2 to TRBJ1-1; D not certain. The length of the CDR3 is 13 residues. V dropped 4 bases and J dropped 4 bases, with 10 bases sitting between them. Germline CDR1 is SNHLY and CDR2 is FYNNEI. In nucleotides, the CDR3 is TGTGCCAGCAGTGGAACCCGGGGCACTGAAGCTTTCTTT. As protein: CASSGTRGTEAFF.

The V and J genes are TRBV6-6 and TRBJ2-3; 10 bases align to TRBD2. Trimming cost V 10 bases and J 4 bases; bases outside gene matches: 2. Germline V gives CDR1 MNHNY, CDR2 SVGAGI (reference sequence). The CDR3 has 12 amino acids. The CDR3 DNA sequence: TGTGCCATCGGACTAGCGGCAGATACGCAGTATTTT. It translates to CAIGLAADTQYF.

The genes are TRBV9 and TRBJ2-7; 10 positions agree with TRBD1. The germline gives CDR1 SGDLS, CDR2 YYNGEE. This CDR3 region has 14 residues. Trimming at V came to 6 bases and at J to 3 bases, leaving 6 bases not matched to a gene. CDR3 region: CASTPGTGVYEQYF. The CDR3 region has the DNA TGTGCCAGCACCCCCGGGACAGGGGTCTACGAGCAGTACTTC. Complete variable domain (other parts from reference TRBV9 and TRBJ2-7): DSGVTQTPKHLITATGQRVTLRCSPRSGDLSVYWYQQSLDQGLQFLIQYYNGEERAKGNILERFSAQQFPDLHSELNLSSLELGDSALYFCASTPGTGVYEQYFGPGTRLTVT.

The V gene is TRBV6-6, the J gene TRBJ1-2; D may be TRBD1 (6 bases). CDR1 and CDR2 from the germline V gene are MNHNY and SVGAGI (reference sequence). The CDR3 totals 11 residues. V lost 9 bases and J lost 2, with 7 bases in between. The chain's CDR3 is CASGQNYGYTF. The CDR3 nucleotides read TGTGCCAGTGGACAGAACTATGGCTACACCTTC.

The chain couples TRBV2 to TRBJ1-1; D is unclear. The CDR3 consists of 12 residues. Germline CDR1 reads SNHLY; CDR2 reads FYNNEI. Trimming took 7 bases from V and 1 from J, leaving 7 bases between them. The CDR3 coding sequence is TGTGCCAGCAATATCCCGAACACTGAAGCTTTCTTT. Translating gives CASNIPNTEAFF.

This chain joins TRBV5-1 and TRBJ2-1; D uncertain. There are 12 residues in the CDR3. Between the trimmed V and J ends, which lost 4 bases and 6 bases, there was a span of 8 bases. Germline V gene lookup returns CDR1 SGHRS and CDR2 YFSETQ. CDR3 bases: TGCGCCAGCAGCCAGAACATCAATGAGCAGTTCTTC. Translation: CASSQNINEQFF.

In this sample, this clone turned up a few times. The chain links TRBV14 to TRBJ2-3; a possible D gene is TRBD2 (5 bases). V shed 5 bases and J shed 2 bases, with 11 bases lying between them. CDR1 and CDR2 from the germline V gene are SGHDN and FVKESK. The CDR3 has 14 residues. This chain's CDR3 is CASSRLIYTDTQYF. As DNA, the CDR3 is TGTGCCAGCAGCAGACTAATTTACACAGATACGCAGTATTTT.

The chain is built from TRBV6-6 and TRBJ1-2; 9 bases line up with TRBD1. CDR3 length: 13 residues. Germline lookup yields CDR1 MNHNY and CDR2 SVGAGI (reference sequence). The J segment lost 6 bases and the V segment lost 7 bases, leaving 6 bases of the junction unmatched. The CDR3 sequence is CASTPQGADGYTF. CDR3 nucleotides: TGTGCCAGCACTCCACAGGGGGCTGATGGCTACACCTTC.

This sequence joins TRBV5-1 and TRBJ2-2; maybe TRBD2 (6 bases). The CDR3 consists of 19 residues. The V gene's germline CDR1 is SGHRS and CDR2 YFSETQ. Trimming pared 5 bases from V and 0 bases from J, leaving 23 bases between. The CDR3 loop reads CASRVMAGPLFSNTGELFF. CDR3 DNA: TGCGCCAGCAGGGTAATGGCGGGACCCTTATTCTCGAACACCGGGGAGCTGTTTTTT.

The chain employs TRBV29-1 and TRBJ2-2, with TRBD1 matching 9 bases. J lost 7 bases, V lost 6 bases, and 9 bases had no gene match. The germline gives CDR1 SQVTM, CDR2 ANQGSEA. The CDR3 sequence is 14 residues long. CDR3 nucleotide sequence: TGCAGCGTGGATCCGGGACAGGGTGTCGGGGAGCTGTTTTTT. Protein: CSVDPGQGVGELFF.